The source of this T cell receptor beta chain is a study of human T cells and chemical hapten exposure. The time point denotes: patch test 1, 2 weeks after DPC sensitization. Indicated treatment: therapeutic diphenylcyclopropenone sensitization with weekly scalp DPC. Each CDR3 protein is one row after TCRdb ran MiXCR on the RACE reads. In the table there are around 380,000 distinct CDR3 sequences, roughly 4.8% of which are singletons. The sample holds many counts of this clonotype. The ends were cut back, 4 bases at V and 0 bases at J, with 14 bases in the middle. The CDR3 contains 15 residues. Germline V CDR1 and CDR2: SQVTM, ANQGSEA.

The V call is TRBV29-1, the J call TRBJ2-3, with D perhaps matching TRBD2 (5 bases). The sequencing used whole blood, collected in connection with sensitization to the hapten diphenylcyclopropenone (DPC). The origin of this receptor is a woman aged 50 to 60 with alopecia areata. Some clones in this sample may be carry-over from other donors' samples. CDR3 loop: CSVVMAGTSTDTQYF. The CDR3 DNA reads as TGCAGCGTTGTTATGGCGGGCACGAGCACAGATACGCAGTATTTT.